This T cell receptor beta chain stems from a study of beta chain features in type 1 diabetes. Regarding the study as a whole: There were fewer insertions and more deletions at the VDJ junctions of type 1 diabetes patients. TCRB CDR3s from Type 1 diabetes patients were moderately but significantly shorter in all four CD4+ subsets. The study found that naive, central memory and Treg TCRB repertoires appeared more similar in patients than in healthy donors.

Expressed TCRB transcripts were sequenced after all isolated RNA was converted to cDNA. Profiled with immunoSEQ multiplex PCR; TCRdb holds only in-frame clones, not every one. The table lists 300,000 to 400,000 clones, 9.5% to 10% of them singletons. Markers CD45RO/CCR7/CD25/CD127/CD95/CD27 served to sort CD4+ naive, central memory, regulatory and stem cell-like memory cells. In its sample, this clone was seen a few times. Its target is unknown. CDR1 is SGHRS and CDR2 is YFSETQ in the germline V gene. The CDR3 spans 11 residues. The V gene lost 4 bases and the J gene lost 3 bases, with 5 bases spanning the gap.

Sequenced: central memory CD4+ T cells from blood. The clonotype was recovered from a man younger than 40 with type 1 diabetes. The chain joins TRBV5-1 to TRBJ2-7, with no clear D. The CDR3 sequence: CASSENYEQYF. CDR3 in DNA: TGCGCCAGCAGCGAAAACTACGAGCAGTACTTC.